This passage covers 2 T cell receptor beta chains from one sample sequenced in a study of T cell changes during pregnancy in multiple sclerosis (dated by TCRdb to the late 2010s). Library preparation employed the immunoSEQ multiplex PCR assay. In TCRdb, the immuneACCESS table is reduced to in-frame sequences with V and J assigned. These tables do not hold every clone; where another copy was compared, an unresolved V gene accounts for under half, and the others remain unexplained. The sample table lists fewer than 60,000 clones, around 91% of them with a count of one. The ten largest make up approximately 6.1% of the sample. Sequencing used peripheral blood, obtained in the third trimester of pregnancy. Every receptor here comes from a female donor in good health, enrolled as a control in a pregnancy study.

This rearrangement joins TRBV10-3 to TRBJ1-6; TRBD1 matches 7 bases. Germline V CDR1 and CDR2: ENHRY, SYGVKD. V lost 6 bases to trimming and J lost 7 bases; unmatched junction nucleotides: 6. This CDR3 spans 14 amino acids. The CDR3 region has the DNA TGTGCCATCAGGGGGACAGCCACCAATTCACCCCTCCACTTT. As protein: CAIRGTATNSPLHF.

This clone was seen a few times. The V call is TRBV7-9, the J call TRBJ1-2, with D unresolved. This CDR3 region has 12 residues. Germline V gene data show CDR1 as SEHNR and CDR2 as FQNEAQ (reference sequence). V lost 5 bases and J lost 4, with 8 bases in between. CDR3 DNA: TGTGCCAGCAGCCCAAGCACCTATGGCTACACCTTC. Its translation is CASSPSTYGYTF.